This passage covers 19 T cell receptor beta chains from one sample sequenced in a study of blood T cell repertoires in COVID-19. The protocol was immunoSEQ multiplex PCR, while the TCRdb copy is restricted to in-frame clones and leaves out a portion. The sample records about 91,000 clones, about 80% being singletons. Sequencing was done on a sample of peripheral blood. The receptors stem from a man between 65 and 80 years old with acute or convalescent COVID-19.

V is TRBV6-5 and J is TRBJ1-2, with 9 bases fitting TRBD1. CDR1 and CDR2 from the germline V gene are MNHEY and SVGAGI. Losses at the gene ends were 4 bases for V and 8 bases for J; bases not matched to a gene: 8. The CDR3 has 14 amino acids. The CDR3 here is CASSLRTGGEGYTF. As DNA, the CDR3 is TGTGCCAGCAGTTTGAGAACAGGGGGCGAAGGCTACACCTTC.

The rearrangement joins TRBV6-5 to TRBJ2-2; weak D call: TRBD2 (5 bases). The V end lost 6 bases, the J end lost 0 bases, and 11 bases lay between the germline ends. Germline V CDR1 and CDR2: MNHEY, SVGAGI. The CDR3 extends over 15 amino acids. CDR3: CASRRAGSNTGELFF. CDR3 nucleotide sequence: TGTGCCAGCAGGAGGGCAGGATCGAACACCGGGGAGCTGTTTTTT.

This sequence joins TRBV19 and TRBJ2-2, with 8 bases aligning to TRBD1. Germline CDR1 is LNHDA and CDR2 is SQIVND (reference sequence). The CDR3 has 14 residues. V lost 2 bases, J lost 4 bases, and 0 bases stayed unmatched. In nucleotides, the CDR3 is TGTGCCAGTAGTATAACAGGGGGCACCGGGGAGCTGTTTTTT. The encoded protein is CASSITGGTGELFF.

The genes are TRBV30 and TRBJ1-1; D remains unclear. V lost 2 bases and J 11 bases, leaving 18 bases between the germline ends. The CDR3 contains 13 residues. Looked up from germline, CDR1 is GTSNPN and CDR2 is SVGIG (reference sequence). CDR3 sequence reads: CAWSHHIPTGAFF. The CDR3 DNA sequence: TGTGCCTGGAGTCACCACATACCCACGGGGGCTTTCTTT. Complete variable domain (other parts from reference TRBV30 and TRBJ1-1): SQTIHQWPATLVQPVGSPLSLECTVEGTSNPNLYWYRQAAGRGLQLLFYSVGIGQISSEVPQNLSASRPQDRQFILSSKKLLLSDSGFYLCAWSHHIPTGAFFGQGTRLTVV.

The table lists this clone with a few counts. The chain couples TRBV19 to TRBJ1-5; D call uncertain. CDR1 and CDR2 (germline): LNHDA, SQIVND (reference sequence). V was pared by 6 bases and J by 4 bases, with 13 bases between. The CDR3 sequence is 14 residues long. The CDR3 coding sequence is TGTGCCAGTAGCCACAACACAGAGAATCAGCCCCAGCATTTT. It translates to CASSHNTENQPQHF.

The rearrangement uses TRBV19 and TRBJ2-1, with TRBD1 matching 9 bases. The germline V gene encodes CDR1 LNHDA and CDR2 SQIVND (reference sequence). Trimming at V came to 6 bases and at J to 9 bases, leaving 15 bases not matched to a gene. This CDR3 has 16 amino acids. The CDR3 DNA follows: TGTGCCAGTAGCCCTCCGGGACAGGGCACTTCCTTTGAGCAGTTCTTC. This encodes CASSPPGQGTSFEQFF.

The chain is built from TRBV6-2 or TRBV6-3 and TRBJ1-4; D perhaps matches TRBD1 (6 bases). Trimming pared 5 bases from V and 4 bases from J, leaving 14 bases between. This CDR3 is 15 amino acids long. Germline V gene sequence: CDR1 MNHEY, CDR2 SVGEGT. This chain's CDR3 is CASSKPDRVNEKLFF. The CDR3 region has the DNA TGTGCCAGCAGTAAACCGGACAGAGTTAATGAAAAACTGTTTTTT.

This chain uses TRBV7-9 with TRBJ2-1; D might be TRBD2 (6 bases). Germline CDR1 reads SEHNR; CDR2 reads FQNEAQ (reference sequence). Trimming left V 5 bases short and J 10 bases short, with 12 bases between. There are 12 residues in the CDR3. CDR3: CASSPGGPEQFF. CDR3 nucleotides: TGTGCCAGCAGCCCCGGGGGACCGGAGCAGTTCTTC. The full variable domain, completed using reference TRBV7-9 and TRBJ2-1, is DTGVSQNPRHKITKRGQNVTFRCDPISEHNRLYWYRQTLGQGPEFLTYFQNEAQLEKSRLLSDRFSAERPKGSFSTLEIQRTEQGDSAMYLCASSPGGPEQFFGPGTRLTVL.

The chain joins TRBV9 to TRBJ2-2; 7 nucleotides agree with TRBD2. The CDR3 sequence is 17 residues long. Germline V gene sequence: CDR1 SGDLS, CDR2 YYNGEE. With 4 bases clipped from V and 2 bases from J, the junction kept 11 bases outside the gene matches. The CDR3 DNA is TGTGCCAGCAGCACACCTACGGGGGGAGAAAACACCGGGGAGCTGTTTTTT. Amino acid sequence: CASSTPTGGENTGELFF.

This clone was recorded a few times. The chain joins TRBV9 to TRBJ2-3; 7 bases align to TRBD1. The CDR3 runs to 15 residues. Germline-derived CDR1 and CDR2 are SGDLS and YYNGEE. J was trimmed by 7 bases and V by 1 base; bases with no gene match: 9. The CDR3 is CASSVTGERDHTQYF. The DNA of the CDR3 is TGTGCCAGCAGCGTAACAGGGGAGAGAGATCATACGCAGTATTTT.

V and J are TRBV2 and TRBJ1-2; D is possibly TRBD1 (6 bases). Germline V gene sequence: CDR1 SNHLY, CDR2 FYNNEI. V was pared by 5 bases and J by 7 bases, with 14 bases between. CDR3 size: 13 residues. DNA of the CDR3: TGTGCCAGCAGTTTTATAACAGGGTCTGGCTACACCTTC. This translates into CASSFITGSGYTF. The full variable domain, with the rest looked up from reference TRBV2 and TRBJ1-2, is EPEVTQTPSHQVTQMGQEVILRCVPISNHLYFYWYRQILGQKVEFLVSFYNNEISEKSEIFDDQFSVERPDGSNFTLKIRSTKLEDSAMYFCASSFITGSGYTFGSGTRLTVV.

The chain links TRBV10-2 to TRBJ2-3; TRBD2 agrees at 8 bases. Unmatched junction bases numbered 6, after V lost 0 bases and J lost 4 bases. Germline V lookup: CDR1 WSHSY, CDR2 SAAADI. The CDR3 length is 16 residues. The CDR3 sequence is CASSESSGGPPDTQYF. CDR3 DNA sequence: TGCGCCAGCAGTGAGTCGTCGGGGGGGCCCCCAGATACGCAGTATTTT.

The V gene is TRBV5-1, the J gene TRBJ1-3, with D tentatively TRBD1 (6 bases). This CDR3 comprises 15 residues. Trimming took off 1 base at V and 2 bases at J, with 10 bases between the two ends. Germline V gene sequence: CDR1 SGHRS, CDR2 YFSETQ. This CDR3 reads CASSLRAGAGNTIYF. The CDR3 DNA sequence: TGCGCCAGCAGCTTGAGGGCAGGGGCTGGAAACACCATATATTTT.

The chain joins TRBV5-1 to TRBJ2-5, with D uncertain. V lost 0 bases, J lost 4 bases, and 10 bases lay in between. The germline CDR1 and CDR2 sequences are SGHRS and YFSETQ. The CDR3 is 14 amino acids. CDR3 nucleotide sequence: TGCGCCAGCAGCTTGGTGGGTCAGGTAGAGACCCAGTACTTC. This sequence encodes CASSLVGQVETQYF. The full variable domain, completed using reference TRBV5-1 and TRBJ2-5, is KAGVTQTPRYLIKTRGQQVTLSCSPISGHRSVSWYQQTPGQGLQFLFEYFSETQRNKGNFPGRFSGRQFSNSRSEMNVSTLELGDSALYLCASSLVGQVETQYFGPGTRLLVL.

CDR3: CASSELTSGGSSYNEQFF. The CDR3 DNA reads TGTGCCAGCAGTGAGTTGACTAGCGGGGGTTCCTCCTACAATGAGCAGTTCTTC. The chain has TRBV6-1 and TRBJ2-1; TRBD2 matches 12 bases. CDR3 length: 18 amino acids. The germline CDR1 and CDR2 sequences are MNHNS and SASEGT. After removal of 3 bases from V and 0 bases from J, the junction contained 6 bases not matched to a gene.

This clone came up a few times. The V and J genes are TRBV6-5 and TRBJ2-3, with D maybe TRBD1 (6 bases). The germline gives CDR1 MNHEY, CDR2 SVGAGI. CDR3 length: 14 residues. V gave up 6 bases and J gave up 0 bases, with 10 bases separating them. The DNA of the CDR3 is TGTGCCAGCAGCGCTACAGGGAGCACAGATACGCAGTATTTT. This gives the protein CASSATGSTDTQYF.

The CDR3 region is CASSNRDYTYEQYF. CDR3 DNA: TGTGCCAGCAGTAACCGGGACTACACCTACGAGCAGTACTTC. The gene calls are TRBV2 and TRBJ2-7; 7 bases are a match to TRBD2. Germline V gene lookup returns CDR1 SNHLY and CDR2 FYNNEI. This CDR3 spans 14 amino acids. V dropped 5 bases and J dropped 2; count of bases not matched to a gene: 6.

The J gene is TRBJ1-1, the V gene TRBV5-6; 8 positions match TRBD1. V was pared by 1 base and J by 5 bases, with 7 bases of the junction left unmatched. Germline V gene sequence: CDR1 SGHDT, CDR2 YYEEEE. CDR3 length equals 15 residues. The CDR3 reads CASSLPQGAGTEAFF. The DNA of the CDR3 is TGTGCCAGCAGCTTGCCCCAGGGGGCAGGGACTGAAGCTTTCTTT. The full variable domain, in which reference TRBV5-6 and TRBJ1-1 provide the parts outside the CDR3, is DAGVTQSPTHLIKTRGQQVTLRCSPKSGHDTVSWYQQALGQGPQFIFQYYEEEERQRGNFPDRFSGHQFPNYSSELNVNALLLGDSALYLCASSLPQGAGTEAFFGQGTRLTVV.

This clone was seen a single time. The rearrangement joins TRBV6-2 or TRBV6-3 to TRBJ1-1; D not resolved. Trimming left V 6 bases short and J 1 base short, with 9 bases between. The germline V gene encodes CDR1 MNHEY and CDR2 SVGEGT. CDR3 length: 13 amino acids. The CDR3 here is CASSPTGNTEAFF. The CDR3 region has the DNA TGTGCCAGCAGCCCCACTGGGAACACTGAAGCTTTCTTT.